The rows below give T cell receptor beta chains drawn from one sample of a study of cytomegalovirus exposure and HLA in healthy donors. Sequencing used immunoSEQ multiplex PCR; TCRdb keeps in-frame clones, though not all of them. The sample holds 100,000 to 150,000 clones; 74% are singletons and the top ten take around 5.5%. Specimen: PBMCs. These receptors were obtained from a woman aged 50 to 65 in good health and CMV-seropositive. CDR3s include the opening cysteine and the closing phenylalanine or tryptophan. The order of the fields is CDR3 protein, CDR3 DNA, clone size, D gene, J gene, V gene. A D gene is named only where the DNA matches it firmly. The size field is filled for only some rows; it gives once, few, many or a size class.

CDR3 protein: CASTGGPGNQPQHF; CDR3 DNA: TGTGCCAGCACCGGGGGACCGGGCAATCAGCCCCAGCATTTT; clone size: -; D gene: -; J gene: TRBJ1-5; V gene: TRBV5-5
CDR3 protein: CASTPPTSPVGNEQFF; CDR3 DNA: TGTGCCAGCACCCCTCCGACTAGCCCCGTTGGTAATGAGCAGTTCTTC; clone size: -; D gene: TRBD2; J gene: TRBJ2-1; V gene: TRBV18
CDR3 protein: CASSMGSGTAHQETQYF; CDR3 DNA: TGTGCCAGTAGTATGGGCTCAGGCACGGCCCACCAAGAGACCCAGTACTTC; clone size: once; D gene: -; J gene: TRBJ2-5; V gene: TRBV19
CDR3 protein: CASSLGTASSGNTIYF; CDR3 DNA: TGCGCCAGCAGCTTAGGGACAGCGAGCTCTGGAAACACCATATATTTT; clone size: -; D gene: TRBD1; J gene: TRBJ1-3; V gene: TRBV5-1
CDR3 protein: CASSRDIYGYTF; CDR3 DNA: TGCGCCAGCAGCAGGGACATCTATGGCTACACCTTC; clone size: -; D gene: -; J gene: TRBJ1-2; V gene: TRBV5-1
CDR3 protein: CASSTDGDEQFF; CDR3 DNA: TGTGCCAGCAGCACGGACGGGGATGAGCAGTTCTTC; clone size: -; D gene: -; J gene: TRBJ2-1; V gene: TRBV7-2
CDR3 protein: CATTPDRLSNQPQHF; CDR3 DNA: TGTGCCACCACCCCAGACAGGCTAAGCAATCAGCCCCAGCATTTT; clone size: -; D gene: -; J gene: TRBJ1-5; V gene: TRBV15
CDR3 protein: CASSLYTRGNIQYF; CDR3 DNA: TGTGCCAGCTCGCTCTACACCAGGGGAAACATTCAGTACTTC; clone size: -; D gene: -; J gene: TRBJ2-4; V gene: TRBV18
CDR3 protein: CASSSRSRGRYQETQYF; CDR3 DNA: TGTGCCAGCAGCTCCAGGAGCAGGGGGAGATATCAAGAGACCCAGTACTTC; clone size: few; D gene: TRBD1; J gene: TRBJ2-5; V gene: TRBV7-9
CDR3 protein: CAASSGGTTDTQYF; CDR3 DNA: TGTGCCGCCTCTAGCGGGGGGACCACAGATACGCAGTATTTT; clone size: once; D gene: TRBD2; J gene: TRBJ2-3; V gene: TRBV10-3
CDR3 protein: CSVVTGFETQYF; CDR3 DNA: TGCAGCGTTGTGACAGGGTTCGAGACCCAGTACTTC; clone size: -; D gene: TRBD1; J gene: TRBJ2-5; V gene: TRBV29-1
CDR3 protein: CASSLHGGEETQYF; CDR3 DNA: TGTGCCAGCAGCTTACATGGGGGCGAAGAGACCCAGTACTTC; clone size: few; D gene: -; J gene: TRBJ2-5; V gene: TRBV7-8
CDR3 protein: CASSGSVAGKETQYF; CDR3 DNA: TGTGCCAGCAGCGGGTCCGTCGCAGGGAAAGAGACCCAGTACTTC; clone size: -; D gene: -; J gene: TRBJ2-5; V gene: TRBV19
CDR3 protein: CSVSFSGPQETQYF; CDR3 DNA: TGCAGCGTCTCGTTTAGTGGTCCCCAAGAGACCCAGTACTTC; clone size: -; D gene: -; J gene: TRBJ2-5; V gene: TRBV29-1
CDR3 protein: CASSYSSGRSTDTQYF; CDR3 DNA: TGTGCCAGCAGCTACTCTAGCGGGCGTTCCACAGATACGCAGTATTTT; clone size: few; D gene: TRBD2; J gene: TRBJ2-3; V gene: TRBV6-5
CDR3 protein: CASSLATGVPSTDTQYF; CDR3 DNA: TGTGCCAGCAGCTTAGCCACAGGGGTGCCTAGCACAGATACGCAGTATTTT; clone size: -; D gene: TRBD1; J gene: TRBJ2-3; V gene: TRBV7-9
CDR3 protein: CASSSQGLLETQYF; CDR3 DNA: TGTGCCAGCAGCTCTCAGGGGTTACTTGAGACCCAGTACTTC; clone size: -; D gene: -; J gene: TRBJ2-5; V gene: TRBV7-2
CDR3 protein: CASSQGLGNYEQYF; CDR3 DNA: TGTGCCAGCAGTCAGGGATTAGGTAACTACGAGCAGTACTTC; clone size: -; D gene: -; J gene: TRBJ2-7; V gene: TRBV6-6
CDR3 protein: CATQGVMNYGYTF; CDR3 DNA: TGTGCCACCCAGGGGGTGATGAACTATGGCTACACCTTC; clone size: -; D gene: TRBD1; J gene: TRBJ1-2; V gene: TRBV5-8
CDR3 protein: CASRTGVGTGELFF; CDR3 DNA: TGTGCCAGTAGAACAGGAGTGGGCACCGGGGAGCTGTTTTTT; clone size: -; D gene: -; J gene: TRBJ2-2; V gene: TRBV7-9
CDR3 protein: CASSPPESGGAGEQFF; CDR3 DNA: TGTGCCAGCTCACCACCGGAAAGCGGGGGGGCAGGAGAGCAGTTCTTC; clone size: -; D gene: TRBD2; J gene: TRBJ2-1; V gene: TRBV18
CDR3 protein: CASSEGLARETQYF; CDR3 DNA: TGTGCCAGCAGTGAAGGACTAGCAAGGGAGACCCAGTACTTC; clone size: -; D gene: TRBD2; J gene: TRBJ2-5; V gene: TRBV2
CDR3 protein: CASGERGAEDTQYF; CDR3 DNA: TGTGCTAGTGGTGAGCGGGGGGCCGAAGATACGCAGTATTTT; clone size: few; D gene: TRBD2; J gene: TRBJ2-3; V gene: TRBV12-5
CDR3 protein: CASSPLAGGIDTQYF; CDR3 DNA: TGTGCCAGCAGCCCCCTAGCGGGGGGGATAGATACGCAGTATTTT; clone size: few; D gene: TRBD2; J gene: TRBJ2-3; V gene: TRBV11-3
CDR3 protein: CASGLLPGEKLFF; CDR3 DNA: TGTGCCAGCGGCCTTTTACCGGGGGAAAAACTGTTTTTT; clone size: -; D gene: -; J gene: TRBJ1-4; V gene: TRBV2
CDR3 protein: CASSLVSTGTDTQYF; CDR3 DNA: TGTGCCAGCAGCTTAGTCTCGACGGGGACAGATACGCAGTATTTT; clone size: -; D gene: -; J gene: TRBJ2-3; V gene: TRBV7-2
CDR3 protein: CASSTRQGGTEAFF; CDR3 DNA: TGTGCCAGTAGTACCAGACAGGGAGGCACTGAAGCTTTCTTT; clone size: -; D gene: TRBD1; J gene: TRBJ1-1; V gene: TRBV19
CDR3 protein: CASTIFSNEQYF; CDR3 DNA: TGTGCCAGCACCATTTTCTCTAACGAGCAGTACTTC; clone size: -; D gene: -; J gene: TRBJ2-7; V gene: TRBV2
CDR3 protein: CASSYAGKRIEKLFF; CDR3 DNA: TGTGCCAGCAGTTACGCGGGAAAGAGGATCGAAAAACTGTTTTTT; clone size: -; D gene: -; J gene: TRBJ1-4; V gene: TRBV6-5
CDR3 protein: CASSLGQGGRRKYF; CDR3 DNA: TGTGCCAGCAGCTTGGGGCAGGGCGGTCGCAGGAAGTACTTC; clone size: -; D gene: -; J gene: TRBJ2-7; V gene: TRBV5-6
CDR3 protein: CASSLVGQPNSPLHF; CDR3 DNA: TGTGCCAGCAGCTTAGTGGGACAGCCTAATTCACCCCTCCACTTT; clone size: -; D gene: TRBD1; J gene: TRBJ1-6; V gene: TRBV7-2
CDR3 protein: CASSIANRGNSPLHF; CDR3 DNA: TGTGCCAGTAGTATAGCGAACAGGGGGAATTCACCCCTCCACTTT; clone size: -; D gene: TRBD1; J gene: TRBJ1-6; V gene: TRBV19
CDR3 protein: CASSSRLSPEKLFF; CDR3 DNA: TGTGCCAGCAGCTCCCGACTTAGCCCGGAAAAACTGTTTTTT; clone size: few; D gene: -; J gene: TRBJ1-4; V gene: TRBV5-6
CDR3 protein: CASSRGGLSGNTIYF; CDR3 DNA: TGTGCCAGCAGCCGCGGGGGACTCTCTGGAAACACCATATATTTT; clone size: -; D gene: -; J gene: TRBJ1-3; V gene: TRBV5-4
CDR3 protein: CASSLGGRANTGELFF; CDR3 DNA: TGCGCCAGCAGCTTAGGCGGCAGGGCGAACACCGGGGAGCTGTTTTTT; clone size: -; D gene: -; J gene: TRBJ2-2; V gene: TRBV5-1
CDR3 protein: CASSSTPGQGGGIQYF; CDR3 DNA: TGTGCCAGCTCATCCACGCCTGGACAGGGAGGCGGCATTCAGTACTTC; clone size: -; D gene: TRBD1; J gene: TRBJ2-4; V gene: TRBV18
CDR3 protein: CASSWDRGNYGYTF; CDR3 DNA: TGTGCCAGCAGCTGGGACAGGGGGAACTATGGCTACACCTTC; clone size: once; D gene: TRBD1; J gene: TRBJ1-2; V gene: TRBV5-4
CDR3 protein: CSVKGRGNEQYF; CDR3 DNA: TGCAGCGTTAAAGGGCGGGGGAACGAGCAGTACTTC; clone size: -; D gene: TRBD2; J gene: TRBJ2-7; V gene: TRBV29-1
CDR3 protein: CAISRGNTEAFF; CDR3 DNA: TGTGCCATCAGCAGGGGGAACACTGAAGCTTTCTTT; clone size: few; D gene: -; J gene: TRBJ1-1; V gene: TRBV6-6
CDR3 protein: CASGKVGAGGELFF; CDR3 DNA: TGTGCCAGCGGAAAAGTGGGGGCCGGCGGGGAGCTGTTTTTT; clone size: -; D gene: -; J gene: TRBJ2-2; V gene: TRBV5-6
CDR3 protein: CSVGMRGSYNEQFF; CDR3 DNA: TGCAGCGTTGGAATGCGGGGGTCGTACAATGAGCAGTTCTTC; clone size: -; D gene: TRBD2; J gene: TRBJ2-1; V gene: TRBV29-1
CDR3 protein: CASSVDGTSEKLFF; CDR3 DNA: TGTGCCAGCAGCGTAGATGGGACATCGGAAAAACTGTTTTTT; clone size: -; D gene: -; J gene: TRBJ1-4; V gene: TRBV9